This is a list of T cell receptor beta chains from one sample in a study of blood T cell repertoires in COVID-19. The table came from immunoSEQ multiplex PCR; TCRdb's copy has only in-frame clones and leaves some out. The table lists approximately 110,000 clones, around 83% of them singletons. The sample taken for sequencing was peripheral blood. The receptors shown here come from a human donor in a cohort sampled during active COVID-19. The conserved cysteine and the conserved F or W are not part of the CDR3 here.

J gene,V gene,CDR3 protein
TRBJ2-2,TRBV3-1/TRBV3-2,ASSQEPGGSGGNSRSYNTGELF
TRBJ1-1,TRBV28,ASSTGQGSVEAF
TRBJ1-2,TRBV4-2,ASSPDRDTGYT
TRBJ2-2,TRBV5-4,ASSFDRLTGELF
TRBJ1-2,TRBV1,TSSQGGQTNYGYT
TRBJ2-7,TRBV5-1,ASSLAGGDNEQY
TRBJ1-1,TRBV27,ASSLSRMAEAF
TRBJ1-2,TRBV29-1,SVPGQGNYGYT
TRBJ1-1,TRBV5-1,ASSLDLIGSTMNTEAF
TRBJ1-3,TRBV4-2,ASSNTGAVGNTIY
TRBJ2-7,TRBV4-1,ASSQGLTGGTYEQY
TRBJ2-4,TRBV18,ASSPGRDKNIQY
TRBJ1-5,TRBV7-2,ASSVSQGAVQPQH
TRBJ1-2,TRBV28,ASSLRWTGGYGYT
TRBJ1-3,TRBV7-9,ASSLGRTGLSGNTIY
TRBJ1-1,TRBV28,ASSSREGGRTEAF
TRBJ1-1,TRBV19,ASKTRGVTEAF
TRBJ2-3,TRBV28,ASSVGTGVTDTQY
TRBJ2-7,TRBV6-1,ASSEFGRGWEQY
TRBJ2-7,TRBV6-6,ASSPNLGQGGKNEQY
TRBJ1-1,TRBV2,ASSGTGTSNTEAF
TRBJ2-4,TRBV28,ASSHGQLAKNIQY
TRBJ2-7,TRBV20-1,SAESVDEQY
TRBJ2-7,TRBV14,ASSPASGSYYEQY
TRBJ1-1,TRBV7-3,ASSLDSGWNTEAF
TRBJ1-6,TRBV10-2,ASSDLYSPLH
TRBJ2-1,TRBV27,ASSPSAGPYSYNEQF
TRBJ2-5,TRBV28,ASSSAGSYSETQY
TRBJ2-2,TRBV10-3,AISGSGGAFSGELF
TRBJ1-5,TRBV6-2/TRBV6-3,ASSYLDLSNQPQH
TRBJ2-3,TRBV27,ASSLGQGQITSTDTQY
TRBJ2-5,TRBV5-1,ASSSAGLAGGQGETQY
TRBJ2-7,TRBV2,ASRDRAYEQY
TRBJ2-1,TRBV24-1,ATSDPSGRVYNEQF
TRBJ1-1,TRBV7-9,ASTTTGRWNTEAF
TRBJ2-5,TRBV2,ASGQLAGGRETQY
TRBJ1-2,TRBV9,ASSPFGGSDGYT
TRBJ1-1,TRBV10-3,ASARGTEAF
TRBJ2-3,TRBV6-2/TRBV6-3,ASSSLGTDTQY
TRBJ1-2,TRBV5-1,ASSLAWTGNYGYT
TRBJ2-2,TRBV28,ASRTLTGTGELF
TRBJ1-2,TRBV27,ASSLHSTGTADGYT
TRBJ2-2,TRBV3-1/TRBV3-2,ASSQDQAGGQFANTGELF
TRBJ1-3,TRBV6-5,ASSYEGVSGNTIY
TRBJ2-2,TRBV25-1,ASTRPGTHTGELF
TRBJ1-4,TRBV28,ASSLTGAGGKLF
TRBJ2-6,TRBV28,ASSPPLIQGANVLT
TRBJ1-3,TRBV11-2,ASSLGPGGAGNTIY
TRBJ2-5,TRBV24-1,ATSDGGRHPQETQY
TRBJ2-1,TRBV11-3,ASSVGLVNEQF
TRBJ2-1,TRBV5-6,ASSYGQGRNEQF
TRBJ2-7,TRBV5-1,ASSLSPEVSYEQY
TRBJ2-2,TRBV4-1,ASSHGREGTGELF
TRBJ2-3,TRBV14,ASSPGTSRADTQY
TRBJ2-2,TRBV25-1,ASSEYLGRTGELF
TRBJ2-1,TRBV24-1,ATSDELAGGVHEQF
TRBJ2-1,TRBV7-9,ASRRWEDWEQF